These T cell receptor beta chains were read from a single sample in a study of Ad26.COV2.S vaccination and SARS-CoV-2 variants. Repertoires were generated with immunoSEQ multiplex PCR, while TCRdb's copy carries only in-frame clones and drops some. The data show roughly 350,000 clones, less than 90% seen once. Source: peripheral blood, taken in a trial of Ad26.COV2.S vaccine versus placebo. Receptor source: a person between 18 and 60 years old who received the Ad26.COV2.S COVID-19 vaccine or a placebo. Each CDR3 is given with its conserved first and last residue. Each record gives: CDR3 protein, CDR3 DNA, V gene, D gene, J gene, clone size. A D gene is named only where the DNA matches it firmly. Expanded clones get a size class; other rows say once, few or many, or leave the size out.

CDR3aa: CASSSVSYEQYF; CDR3nt: TGTGCCAGCAGTTCCGTCTCCTACGAGCAGTACTTC; v_gene: TRBV27; d_gene: .; j_gene: TRBJ2-7; abundance: .
CDR3aa: CASSLRSPEPYEQYF; CDR3nt: TGTGCCAGCAGCTTACGTTCCCCGGAGCCCTACGAGCAGTACTTC; v_gene: TRBV7-6; d_gene: .; j_gene: TRBJ2-7; abundance: once
CDR3aa: CASSLLGGLKAEAFF; CDR3nt: TGTGCCAGCAGCCTCCTCGGGGGGTTAAAGGCTGAAGCTTTCTTT; v_gene: TRBV6-2/TRBV6-3; d_gene: .; j_gene: TRBJ1-1; abundance: .
CDR3aa: CASSLVHTGELFF; CDR3nt: TGTGCCAGCAGCTTAGTCCACACCGGGGAGCTGTTTTTT; v_gene: TRBV7-8; d_gene: .; j_gene: TRBJ2-2; abundance: once
CDR3aa: CAISVGDSGANVLTF; CDR3nt: TGTGCCATCAGTGTGGGGGACTCTGGGGCCAACGTCCTGACTTTC; v_gene: TRBV10-3; d_gene: .; j_gene: TRBJ2-6; abundance: .
CDR3aa: CASSQDFFGTGAKQPQHF; CDR3nt: TGCGCCAGCAGCCAAGACTTTTTTGGGACAGGGGCGAAACAGCCCCAGCATTTT; v_gene: TRBV4-1; d_gene: TRBD1; j_gene: TRBJ1-5; abundance: .
CDR3aa: CASSLLTGPSSYEQYF; CDR3nt: TGTGCCAGCAGTTTGCTAACGGGACCTAGCTCCTACGAGCAGTACTTC; v_gene: TRBV28; d_gene: .; j_gene: TRBJ2-7; abundance: .
CDR3aa: CASSFKGADTQYF; CDR3nt: TGTGCCAGCAGTTTCAAAGGGGCAGATACGCAGTATTTT; v_gene: TRBV12-3/TRBV12-4; d_gene: .; j_gene: TRBJ2-3; abundance: .
CDR3aa: CASSLGGQLPYEQYF; CDR3nt: TGTGCCAGCAGTTTGGGAGGACAGTTACCCTACGAGCAGTACTTC; v_gene: TRBV28; d_gene: .; j_gene: TRBJ2-7; abundance: .
CDR3aa: CASSLATGTNTEAFF; CDR3nt: TGCGCCAGCAGCTTGGCCACAGGGACGAACACTGAAGCTTTCTTT; v_gene: TRBV5-1; d_gene: .; j_gene: TRBJ1-1; abundance: .